A single sample gave rise to the 10 T cell receptor beta chains below, sequenced in a study of early stage breast cancer tumors (TCRdb year 2017). The method behind the library was the immunoSEQ multiplex PCR assay. TCRdb provides this immuneACCESS table in a form limited to in-frame rearrangements. Some clones are lacking; in checked studies, under half of them reflect an unresolved V gene, and why the rest are absent is not known. The sample table holds roughly 48,000 clones, of which roughly 83% were seen once. Roughly 1.4% of the sample lies in the top ten. Sequencing was carried out using blood. These receptors were taken from a person in their fifties or sixties with breast cancer.

The rearrangement links TRBV6-1 to TRBJ1-3, with 10 positions matching TRBD1. This CDR3 region has 14 residues. The germline V gene has CDR1 MNHNS and CDR2 SASEGT. The trim removed 6 bases at V and 3 bases at J, leaving 2 bases unmatched. CDR3 loop: CASRGQGLGNTIYF. The CDR3 nucleotides read TGTGCCAGCAGGGGACAGGGGCTTGGAAACACCATATATTTT.

The V gene is TRBV5-1, the J gene TRBJ2-5, with a possible D match to TRBD1 (6 bases). This CDR3 is 13 amino acids long. The V gene's germline CDR1 is SGHRS and CDR2 YFSETQ. Trimming shortened V by 4 bases and J by 1 base, and 8 bases separated the two germline ends. The CDR3, as DNA: TGCGCCAGCAGCCCGACAGGCCAAGAGACCCAGTACTTC. The encoded protein is CASSPTGQETQYF.

This chain connects TRBV7-9 to TRBJ2-1; the D gene is possibly TRBD2 (5 bases). Deletions cut 5 bases from V and 1 base from J, with 9 bases between. The germline V gene encodes CDR1 SEHNR and CDR2 FQNEAQ (reference sequence). CDR3 length equals 14 residues. The CDR3 coding sequence is TGTGCCAGCAGCCCACCGGGGTCCTACAATGAGCAGTTCTTC. Translation: CASSPPGSYNEQFF.

This chain links TRBV30 with TRBJ1-5, with 7 bases fitting TRBD1. Germline-derived CDR1 and CDR2 are GTSNPN and SVGIG (reference sequence). The junction had 13 bases not matched to a gene; V was cut back by 0 bases and J by 2 bases. The CDR3 has 18 residues. The CDR3 DNA sequence: TGTGCCTGGAGTGTAAACCTCATCACAGGGGACCGCAATCAGCCCCAGCATTTT. It is translated as CAWSVNLITGDRNQPQHF.

The chain has TRBV7-9 and TRBJ2-1; D might be TRBD2 (5 bases). The V gene's germline CDR1 is SEHNR and CDR2 FQNEAQ (reference sequence). CDR3 length: 12 residues. The germline V and J ends were trimmed by 5 bases and 6 bases, with 8 bases remaining between them. DNA for the CDR3: TGTGCCAGCAGCGGGAGTGGCAATGAGCAGTTCTTC. It specifies CASSGSGNEQFF.

The rearrangement uses TRBV11-2 and TRBJ1-1, with D possibly matching TRBD1 (6 bases). V was shortened by 5 bases and J by 7 bases, with 11 bases between the two germline ends. The CDR3 is 12 residues long. The germline gives CDR1 SGHAT, CDR2 FQNNGV. The chain's CDR3 is CASSRQVGEAFF. The CDR3 DNA follows: TGTGCCAGCAGCAGACAGGTTGGTGAAGCTTTCTTT.

This clone was observed a few times. The chain is built from TRBV30 and TRBJ1-2; D may be TRBD1 (6 bases). Germline CDR1 and CDR2: GTSNPN and SVGIG (reference sequence). The CDR3 totals 14 residues. With 3 bases removed from V and 2 bases from J, the gap between germline ends came to 13 bases. This CDR3 reads CAWRASDSNYGYTF. In DNA, the CDR3 is TGTGCCTGGAGAGCCTCGGACAGCAACTATGGCTACACCTTC.

This clone occurred once. V and J are TRBV6-5 and TRBJ1-5; tentative D call: TRBD1 (6 bases). V was clipped by 0 bases and J by 7 bases, with 10 bases between them. The CDR3 runs 14 residues. Per germline, CDR1 MNHEY and CDR2 SVGAGI. The CDR3 loop reads CASSYSTGSQPQHF. The CDR3 DNA reads TGTGCCAGCAGTTACTCTACAGGGAGCCAGCCCCAGCATTTT.

This chain links TRBV9 with TRBJ2-7; the match to TRBD2 covers 9 bases. Germline V gene sequence: CDR1 SGDLS, CDR2 YYNGEE. J was trimmed by 6 bases and V by 3 bases; bases with no gene match: 4. The CDR3 covers 13 residues. CDR3 DNA sequence: TGTGCCAGCAGCGACCAACTAGCGGGCGAGCAGTACTTC. It yields the protein CASSDQLAGEQYF.

This clone was seen just once. CDR3: CASSSSDGELFF. The CDR3 DNA reads TGTGCCAGCAGTTCATCGGACGGGGAACTGTTTTTT. The V gene is TRBV6-5, the J gene TRBJ1-4; D not certain. Trimming shortened V by 4 bases and J by 12 bases, and 12 bases separated the two germline ends. CDR3 length: 12 residues. Germline V CDR1 and CDR2: MNHEY, SVGAGI.